This T cell receptor (beta chain) was profiled in a study of tumor-infiltrating lymphocytes in primary liver carcinoma. Study-level information: Samples produced roughly 3.65 to 8 million productive TCRbeta reads, comparable across tissue types. Study-wide points: Tumor region pairs showed greater overlap than either tumor-adjacent or tumor-blood pairs did. Samples, which were bulk and unsorted, did not allow CD4+ and CD8+ repertoires to be compared.

A primer in the constant region served to generate TCR beta cDNA from roughly 550 ng of total RNA. Libraries of TCR beta came from three nested multiplex PCR rounds with slightly modified ARM-PCR. A C-beta reverse primer and TRBV1-TRBV30 forward primers served in each of the first two PCR rounds, at about 9 cycles apiece. MiXCR was run by TCRdb on the multiplex PCR reads, yielding one entry per CDR3 protein. This repertoire shows fewer than 250,000 distinct CDR3 sequences, 65% found once; its top ten account for about 7.1%. The CDR3 totals 15 residues. Germline lookup yields CDR1 MNHNS and CDR2 SASEGT. RNA isolated from unsorted whole blood supplied the blood RNA, with germline DNA also extracted. A remark on this clonotype: No antigen is known for it. At one end the junction does not follow the germline gene, possibly because of a read error.

What was sequenced was peripheral blood. V gene TRBV6-1 combines with J gene TRBJ2-7; D tentatively reads TRBD1 or TRBD2 (5 bases each). The sequence was obtained from a woman aged 55-75 years with primary liver carcinoma and hepatitis B virus infection. The CDR3 DNA follows: TGTGGCAGCAGTGAAGTAGCAGGGAGTTCCTACGAGCAGTACTTC. As protein: CGSSEVAGSSYEQYF.